Below, 20 T cell receptor beta chains from the same sample are listed, as sequenced in a study of control samples from healthy donors and cancer patients. Clones were sequenced by immunoSEQ multiplex PCR, and TCRdb holds only the in-frame ones, with some missing. The top ten hold 5.5% to 7% of the sample, which has 130,000 or so clones, around nine tenths seen once. The sequenced material came from blood. These receptors all stem from a man younger than 35 in good health.

The gene calls are TRBV25-1 and TRBJ1-2; D gene ambiguous. CDR1 is MGHDK, CDR2 SYGVNS, per germline. V dropped 1 base and J dropped 5 bases, with 8 bases sitting between them. This CDR3 comprises 13 residues. The CDR3 bases are TGTGCCAGCAGTGAATTGAATGGGTATGGCTACACCTTC. Protein: CASSELNGYGYTF.

The chain is built from TRBV14 and TRBJ1-2, with D perhaps matching TRBD1 (6 bases). Looked up from germline, CDR1 is SGHDN and CDR2 is FVKESK. V was pared by 2 bases and J by 7 bases, with 20 bases between. The CDR3 consists of 16 residues. CDR3 residues: CASSQMTWDKSGGYTF. CDR3 DNA: TGTGCCAGCAGCCAAATGACGTGGGACAAGTCGGGTGGCTACACCTTC.

The chain carries TRBV30 and TRBJ1-5; possible D gene TRBD1, 5 bases. Looked up from germline, CDR1 is GTSNPN and CDR2 is SVGIG (reference sequence). Trimming took off 2 bases at V and 3 bases at J, with 8 bases between the two ends. This CDR3 region has 13 residues. CDR3 sequence reads: CAWSWGINQPQHF. DNA for the CDR3: TGTGCCTGGAGTTGGGGGATCAATCAGCCCCAGCATTTT.

This chain uses TRBV2 with TRBJ2-7; D is ambiguous. In germline, CDR1 is SNHLY, CDR2 FYNNEI. Trimming cost V 6 bases and J 7 bases, with 13 bases left between them. CDR3 size: 12 residues. The CDR3 sequence is CASRIPSHEQYF. The CDR3 bases are TGTGCCAGCAGAATACCGTCTCATGAGCAGTACTTC.

This chain uses TRBV5-1 with TRBJ2-2; 10 bases map to TRBD2. The CDR3 covers 18 residues. CDR1 and CDR2 (germline): SGHRS, YFSETQ. V lost 5 bases and J lost 0; bases outside the gene matches: 10. Written as DNA, the CDR3 is TGCGCCAGCAGGTCAGCGGGGGGGCCTCGGTCGAACACCGGGGAGCTGTTTTTT. Translation gives CASRSAGGPRSNTGELFF.

The J gene is TRBJ1-6, the V gene TRBV10-1; possibly TRBD1 for D (5 bases). There are 13 residues in the CDR3. Per the germline V gene, CDR1 is WNHNN and CDR2 is SYGVQD (reference sequence). The V end was cut by 6 bases, the J end by 7 bases, with 10 bases between. The DNA of the CDR3 is TGCGCCAGCAGGGGGCGAAGGAATTCACCCCTCCACTTT. Translated: CASRGRRNSPLHF.

This chain connects TRBV9 to TRBJ2-2, with TRBD1 matching 7 bases. Trimming removed 3 bases from V and 2 bases from J; junction bases left unmatched: 4. This CDR3 is built from 15 residues. The germline CDR1 and CDR2 sequences are SGDLS and YYNGEE. The CDR3 DNA reads as TGTGCCAGCAGCGGCCGGGACAGCAACACCGGGGAGCTGTTTTTT. Its protein is CASSGRDSNTGELFF. The full variable domain, with the rest looked up from reference TRBV9 and TRBJ2-2, is DSGVTQTPKHLITATGQRVTLRCSPRSGDLSVYWYQQSLDQGLQFLIQYYNGEERAKGNILERFSAQQFPDLHSELNLSSLELGDSALYFCASSGRDSNTGELFFGEGSRLTVL.

The chain uses TRBV6-5 and TRBJ1-5; 7 nucleotides match TRBD1. CDR3 length: 15 residues. Germline CDR1 and CDR2: MNHEY and SVGAGI. The trim removed 6 bases at V and 6 bases at J, leaving 11 bases unmatched. This chain's CDR3 is CASSPTGDAAQPQHF. For the CDR3, the DNA is TGTGCCAGCAGCCCCACAGGGGATGCTGCTCAGCCCCAGCATTTT.

This rearrangement joins TRBV19 to TRBJ2-3; no firm D call. The V gene's germline CDR1 is LNHDA and CDR2 SQIVND (reference sequence). The CDR3 length is 14 residues. V gave up 1 base and J gave up 2 bases, with 7 bases separating them. The CDR3 region is CASSIGGHTDTQYF. CDR3 nucleotides: TGTGCCAGTAGTATAGGGGGTCACACAGATACGCAGTATTTT.

The chain has TRBV19 and TRBJ2-3; D is tentatively TRBD1 or TRBD2 (5 bases each). The V end was cut by 6 bases, the J end by 6 bases, with 19 bases between. CDR1 LNHDA and CDR2 SQIVND come from the germline V gene (reference sequence). The length of the CDR3 is 15 residues. This CDR3 is CASSLAGAPADTQYF. In nucleotides, the CDR3 is TGTGCCAGTAGCCTCGCCGGGGCCCCGGCCGATACGCAGTATTTT.

The chain links TRBV3-1 (or the pseudogene TRBV3-2) to TRBJ2-2; 12 positions agree with TRBD2. Germline CDR1 reads LGHDT; CDR2 reads YNNKEL (reference sequence). V shed 6 bases, J shed 7 bases, and the junction held 6 bases outside the gene matches. There are 15 residues in the CDR3. The CDR3 DNA is TGTGCCAGCAGGAGGACTAGCGGGGATGGCGGGGAGCTGTTTTTT. Translated: CASRRTSGDGGELFF.

The chain recombines TRBV12-3 or TRBV12-4 with TRBJ1-2; D is ambiguous. CDR3 length equals 13 residues. V lost 8 bases, J lost 3 bases, and 13 bases lay in between. The CDR3 here is CASATRVDYGYTF. DNA of the CDR3: TGTGCCAGCGCTACCCGAGTGGACTATGGCTACACCTTC.

The V gene is TRBV4-1, the J gene TRBJ1-6; possibly TRBD1 for D (6 bases). The CDR3 is 18 residues long. Germline lookup yields CDR1 MGHRA and CDR2 YSYEKL. V lost 1 base and J 3 bases, leaving 16 bases between the germline ends. The CDR3 nucleotides are TGCGCCAGCAGCCAAGTGTTGATTACAGGGAACTATAATTCACCCCTCCACTTT. Translating it yields CASSQVLITGNYNSPLHF.

The chain has TRBV4-1 and TRBJ2-6; D is ambiguous. Germline lookup yields CDR1 MGHRA and CDR2 YSYEKL. CDR3 length: 16 amino acids. Trimming pared 2 bases from V and 0 bases from J, leaving 8 bases between. CDR3 protein: CASSQLPASGANVLTF. The CDR3 nucleotides read TGCGCCAGCAGCCAACTTCCAGCCTCTGGGGCCAACGTCCTGACTTTC.

V is TRBV5-1 and J is TRBJ1-6; D not resolved. The germline V gene encodes CDR1 SGHRS and CDR2 YFSETQ. The CDR3 extends over 17 amino acids. The V end lost 0 bases, the J end lost 6 bases, and 16 bases lay between the germline ends. The CDR3 sequence: CASSLDGGSNLNSPLHF. The DNA for the CDR3 is TGCGCCAGCAGCTTGGATGGAGGATCCAACCTTAATTCACCCCTCCACTTT.

This chain links TRBV9 with TRBJ2-6, with D unclear. Germline V CDR1 and CDR2: SGDLS, YYNGEE. V lost 2 bases, J lost 0 bases, and 6 bases lay in between. The CDR3 spans 15 residues. CDR3 amino acids: CASSVGYSGANVLTF. DNA for the CDR3: TGTGCCAGCAGCGTCGGATACTCTGGGGCCAACGTCCTGACTTTC.

Only one count was recorded for this clone. The V gene is TRBV11-2, the J gene TRBJ1-5; D is ambiguous. Germline CDR1 is SGHAT and CDR2 is FQNNGV. This CDR3 spans 15 amino acids. V was trimmed by 0 bases and J by 7 bases, leaving 13 bases between them. The CDR3 nucleotides read TGTGCCAGCAGCTTAGATTCGGTCCATGGACAGCCCCAGCATTTT. Its protein product is CASSLDSVHGQPQHF.

This rearrangement joins TRBV11-1 to TRBJ2-5, with no clear D. Between the trimmed V and J ends, which lost 3 bases and 1 base, there was a span of 0 bases. The CDR3 length is 11 residues. Germline V lookup: CDR1 SGHAT, CDR2 FQDESV (reference sequence). This CDR3 is CASSFQETQYF. In DNA form, the CDR3 reads TGTGCCAGCAGCTTCCAAGAGACCCAGTACTTC.

V usage is TRBV30 and J usage is TRBJ1-1, with 10 nucleotides matching TRBD1. The trim removed 3 bases at V and 4 bases at J, leaving 14 bases unmatched. The V gene's germline CDR1 is GTSNPN and CDR2 SVGIG (reference sequence). The CDR3 has 17 amino acids. The CDR3 region has the DNA TGTGCCTGGAGCCGGTGGGTGTGGGACAGGGGTTTCACTGAAGCTTTCTTT. Residues: CAWSRWVWDRGFTEAFF.

J is TRBJ2-5 and V is TRBV7-9, with 10 bases aligning to TRBD1. The V segment lost 0 bases and the J segment 3 bases; nucleotides outside the gene matches: 4. The CDR3 consists of 16 residues. Per the germline V gene, CDR1 is SEHNR and CDR2 is FQNEAQ (reference sequence). The CDR3 region is CASSLARDRGEETQYF. The CDR3 region has the DNA TGTGCCAGCAGCTTAGCCCGGGACAGGGGTGAAGAGACCCAGTACTTC.